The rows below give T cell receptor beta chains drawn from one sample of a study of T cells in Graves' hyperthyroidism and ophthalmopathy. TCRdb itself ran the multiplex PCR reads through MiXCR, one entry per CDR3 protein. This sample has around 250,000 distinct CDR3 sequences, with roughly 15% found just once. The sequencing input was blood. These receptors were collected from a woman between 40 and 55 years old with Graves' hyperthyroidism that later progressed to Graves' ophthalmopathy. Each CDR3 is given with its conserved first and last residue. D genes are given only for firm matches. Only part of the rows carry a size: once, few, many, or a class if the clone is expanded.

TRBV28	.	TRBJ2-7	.	TGTGCCAGCTTGGGGACTCCCTCCTACGAGCAGTACTTC	CASLGTPSYEQYF
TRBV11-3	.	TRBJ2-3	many	TGTGCCAGCAGCTTTGGGACCAGCTACTGGGCAGATACGCAGTATTTT	CASSFGTSYWADTQYF
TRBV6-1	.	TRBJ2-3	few	TGTGCCAGCAGACGGGTGGGTGCGCCAGATACGCAGTATTTT	CASRRVGAPDTQYF
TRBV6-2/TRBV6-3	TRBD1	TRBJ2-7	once	TGTGCCAGCAGGTGGGGGACAGGGGACGACGAGCAGTACTTC	CASRWGTGDDEQYF
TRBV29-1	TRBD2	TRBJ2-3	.	TGCAGCGTTGGACTAGCGGGAGCAGATACGCAGTATTTT	CSVGLAGADTQYF
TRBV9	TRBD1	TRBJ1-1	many	TGTGCCAGCAGCGTAGCGGGACAGGGTGAAGCTTTCTTT	CASSVAGQGEAFF
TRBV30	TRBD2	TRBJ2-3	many	TGTGCCTGGAGTGAGGTAGCGGGAGTTATGAGAGATACGCAGTATTTT	CAWSEVAGVMRDTQYF
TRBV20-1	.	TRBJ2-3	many	TGCAGTGCTAGACACAGATCCACAGATACGCAGTATTTT	CSARHRSTDTQYF
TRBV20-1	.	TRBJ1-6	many	TGCAGTGCCGATAGGACGATCGATAATTCACCCCTCCACTTT	CSADRTIDNSPLHF
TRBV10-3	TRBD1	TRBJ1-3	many	TGTGCCATCAGGGACTGGGACAGAACCCACTACTCTGGAAACACCATATATTTT	CAIRDWDRTHYSGNTIYF
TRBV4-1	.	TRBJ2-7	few	TGCGCCAGCAGCCACCCCTTTAGGGGAAATCGCCGATGGGACGAGCAGTACTTC	CASSHPFRGNRRWDEQYF
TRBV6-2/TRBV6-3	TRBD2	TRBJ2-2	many	TGTGCCAGCAGTACACTAGCGGGAGGGACCGGGGAGCTGTTTTTT	CASSTLAGGTGELFF
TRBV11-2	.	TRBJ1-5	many	TGTGCCAGCAGCTTAGGGGGATTCCAGCCCCAGCATTTT	CASSLGGFQPQHF
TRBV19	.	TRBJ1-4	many	TGTGCCAGTTGGGGGGCGGCAACTAATGAAAAACTGTTTTTT	CASWGAATNEKLFF
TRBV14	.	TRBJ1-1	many	TGTGCCAGCAGCCAAGTGGTAGCTCCAGGGACTGAAGCTTTCTTT	CASSQVVAPGTEAFF
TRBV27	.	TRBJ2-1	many	TGTGCCAGCAGGCTTAGGGGGAGGGCCGTAGAGCAGTTCTTC	CASRLRGRAVEQFF
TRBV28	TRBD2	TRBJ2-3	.	TGTGCCAGCAGTTTAGCCCAAGCGGGAGGGTGGGCAGATACGCAGTATTTT	CASSLAQAGGWADTQYF
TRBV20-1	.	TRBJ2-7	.	TGCAGTGCTACCCGACTAGAGGGGATCTACGAGCAGTACTTC	CSATRLEGIYEQYF
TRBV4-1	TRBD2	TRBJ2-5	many	TGCGCCAGCAGCCAACTAACAGTGGGAGGGCCATCAGAGACCCAGTACTTC	CASSQLTVGGPSETQYF
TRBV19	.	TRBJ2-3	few	TGTGCCAGTAGTTCTCAGATCACAGATACGCAGTATTTT	CASSSQITDTQYF
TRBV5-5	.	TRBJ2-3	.	TGTGCCAGCAGCTTTTCAGGGGTCTTGATCACAGATACGCAGTATTTT	CASSFSGVLITDTQYF
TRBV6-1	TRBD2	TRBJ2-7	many	TGTGCCAGCACCCTCAGCGGGAGCTTCCACGAGCAGTACTTC	CASTLSGSFHEQYF
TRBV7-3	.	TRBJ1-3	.	TGTGCCAGCAGCGACCCCCCAGGTGCCTCTGGAAACACCATATATTTT	CASSDPPGASGNTIYF
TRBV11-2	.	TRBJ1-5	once	TGTGCCAGCAGCTTAGCCCCGGGACCGGGGGACAATCAGGCCCAGCATTTT	CASSLAPGPGDNQAQHF
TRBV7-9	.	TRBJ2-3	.	TGTGCCAGCAGCTTAGGATTAACAGCAGGGGAGACGCAGTATTTT	CASSLGLTAGETQYF
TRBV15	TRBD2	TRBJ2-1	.	TGTGCCACCAGCATTTCACGACTAGCCACCTCCCTCAATGAGCAGTTCTTC	CATSISRLATSLNEQFF
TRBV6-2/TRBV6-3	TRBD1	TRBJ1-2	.	TGTGCCAGTAGTTCCGGACAGGGGTCCGGCGGCTACACCTTC	CASSSGQGSGGYTF
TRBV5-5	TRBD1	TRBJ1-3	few	TGTGCGTCGGGACAGGGGTCTGGAAACACCATATATTTT	CASGQGSGNTIYF
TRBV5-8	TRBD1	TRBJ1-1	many	TGTGTCAGCAGGCGCGACGGGACAGGGAACACTGAAGCTTTCTTT	CVSRRDGTGNTEAFF
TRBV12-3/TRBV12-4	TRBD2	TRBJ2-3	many	TGTGCCAGCAGTTTAGGCTCTAGCGGATGGGTGTATTTT	CASSLGSSGWVYF
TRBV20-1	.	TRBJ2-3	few	TGCAATCCTATGACCGGGAGAGACACAGATACGCAGTATTTT	CNPMTGRDTDTQYF
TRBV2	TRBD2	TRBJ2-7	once	TGTGCCAGCAGACGACTAGCGGGAGCGGGCTACGAGCAGTACTTC	CASRRLAGAGYEQYF
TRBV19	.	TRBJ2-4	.	TGTGCCAGTTTTAAGATTCAGACCAAAAACATTCAGTACTTC	CASFKIQTKNIQYF
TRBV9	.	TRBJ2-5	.	TGTGCCAGCAGCGCCCTTTCATCCCGGACAGATCAGCAAGAGACCCAGTACTTC	CASSALSSRTDQQETQYF
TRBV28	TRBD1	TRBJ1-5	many	TGTGCCAGCAGTCTGACAGGGAACAGCAATCAGCCCCAGCATTTT	CASSLTGNSNQPQHF
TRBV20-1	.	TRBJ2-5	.	TGCAGTGCTAGAGAGCTAACGGTGACCCAGTACTTC	CSARELTVTQYF
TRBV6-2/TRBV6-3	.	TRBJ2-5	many	TGTGCCAGCAAATTACGGATCCAAGAGACCCAGTACTTC	CASKLRIQETQYF
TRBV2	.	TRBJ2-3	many	TGTGCCAGCAGTGAAGGGGACCTCGGGATCACAGATACGCAGTATTTT	CASSEGDLGITDTQYF
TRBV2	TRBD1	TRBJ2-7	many	TGTGCCAGCACTAGGGACAGGGTAGGAGTTGGCGAGCAGTACTTC	CASTRDRVGVGEQYF
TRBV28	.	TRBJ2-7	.	TGTGCCAGCAGAGGAGCGGACAGCACCACCTACGAGCAGTACTTC	CASRGADSTTYEQYF
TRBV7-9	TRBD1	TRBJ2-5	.	TGTGCCAGCAGCCCAGACAGGGGGCAGGAGACCCAGTACTTC	CASSPDRGQETQYF
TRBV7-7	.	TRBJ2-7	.	TGTGCTAGCAGCTATCGAGTGGGTTTGGAGCAGTACTTC	CASSYRVGLEQYF
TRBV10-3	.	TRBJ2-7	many	TGTGCCATCAGTGAGTCGGACGGGGCCTACGAGCAGTACTTC	CAISESDGAYEQYF
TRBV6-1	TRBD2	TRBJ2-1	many	TGTGCCAGCAGTGAGACCGGGACTAGCGTATACAATGAGCAGTTCTTC	CASSETGTSVYNEQFF
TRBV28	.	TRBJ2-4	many	TGTGCCAGCAGTTTATATCGGGGGACAAACATTCAGTACTTC	CASSLYRGTNIQYF
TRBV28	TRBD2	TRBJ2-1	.	TGTGCCAGCAGCCAAGCCGCTAGCGGGATGGTCCGCGATGAGCAGTTCTTC	CASSQAASGMVRDEQFF
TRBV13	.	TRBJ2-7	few	TGTGCCAGCAGCTTAGCTACAGGACCATACTACGAGCAGTACTTC	CASSLATGPYYEQYF
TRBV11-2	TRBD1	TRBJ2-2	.	TGTGCCAGCAGCCTACGGACAGGGTCGACCGGGGAGCTGTTTTTT	CASSLRTGSTGELFF
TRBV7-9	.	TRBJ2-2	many	TGTGCCAGCAGCCCCCAGACTGGGGCGCAGCTGTTTTTT	CASSPQTGAQLFF
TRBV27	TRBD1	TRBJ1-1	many	TGTGCCAGCAACCCCGACAGGGCTCCTCCTTCCCCAAAGAACACTGAAGCTTTCTTT	CASNPDRAPPSPKNTEAFF
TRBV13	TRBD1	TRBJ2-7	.	TGTGCCAGCAGCTCGGACAGGGCCCTCTACGAGCAGTACTTC	CASSSDRALYEQYF
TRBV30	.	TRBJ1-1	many	TGTGCCTGGAACAGGGAAGTAGCTGAAGCTTTCTTT	CAWNREVAEAFF
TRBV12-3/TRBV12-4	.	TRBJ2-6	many	TGTGCCAGCAGTTTAAACCAATGGGGCTCTGGGGCCAACGTCCTGACTTTC	CASSLNQWGSGANVLTF